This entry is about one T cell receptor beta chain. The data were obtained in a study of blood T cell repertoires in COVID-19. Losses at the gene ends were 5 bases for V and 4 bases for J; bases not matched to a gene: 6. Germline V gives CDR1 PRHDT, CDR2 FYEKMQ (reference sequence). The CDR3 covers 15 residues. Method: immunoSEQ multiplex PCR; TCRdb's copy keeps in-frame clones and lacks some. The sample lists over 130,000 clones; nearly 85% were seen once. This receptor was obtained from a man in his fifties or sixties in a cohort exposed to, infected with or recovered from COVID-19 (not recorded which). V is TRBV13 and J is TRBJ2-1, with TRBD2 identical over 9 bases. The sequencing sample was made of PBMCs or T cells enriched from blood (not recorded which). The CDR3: CASSLQRGAYNEQFF. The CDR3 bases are TGTGCCAGCAGCCTGCAGCGGGGGGCTTACAATGAGCAGTTCTTC.